The 10 T cell receptor beta chains below come from one sample, sequenced in a study of blood T cell repertoires in COVID-19. This table comes from immunoSEQ multiplex PCR, and its TCRdb copy is limited to in-frame clones, with some not included. This sample has almost 400,000 clones, with roughly 90% found just once. Source material: PBMCs or T cells enriched from blood (not recorded which). Receptor source: a woman aged 25 to 45 with acute COVID-19.

The rearrangement uses TRBV19 and TRBJ1-2; D perhaps matches TRBD1 (6 bases). V was clipped by 9 bases and J by 5 bases, with 19 bases between them. Germline lookup yields CDR1 LNHDA and CDR2 SQIVND (reference sequence). The CDR3 is 14 amino acids. The CDR3 region is CASTWGGAEYGYTF. DNA for the CDR3: TGTGCCAGCACCTGGGGGGGCGCGGAGTATGGCTACACCTTC. The full variable domain, completed using reference TRBV19 and TRBJ1-2, is DGGITQSPKYLFRKEGQNVTLSCEQNLNHDAMYWYRQDPGQGLRLIYYSQIVNDFQKGDIAEGYSVSREKKESFPLTVTSAQKNPTAFYLCASTWGGAEYGYTFGSGTRLTVV.

The chain joins TRBV7-9 to TRBJ2-1; 9 positions match TRBD1. Trimming removed 3 bases from V and 4 bases from J; junction bases left unmatched: 7. The germline CDR1 and CDR2 sequences are SEHNR and FQNEAQ (reference sequence). The CDR3 sequence is 16 residues long. The CDR3 protein is CASSFGGTGPYNEQFF. In DNA form, the CDR3 reads TGTGCCAGCAGCTTCGGAGGGACAGGGCCTTACAATGAGCAGTTCTTC. Full variable domain (remainder filled in from reference TRBV7-9 and TRBJ2-1): DTGVSQNPRHKITKRGQNVTFRCDPISEHNRLYWYRQTLGQGPEFLTYFQNEAQLEKSRLLSDRFSAERPKGSFSTLEIQRTEQGDSAMYLCASSFGGTGPYNEQFFGPGTRLTVL.

This clone was seen once. The chain couples TRBV5-1 to TRBJ2-1; 12 bases map to TRBD2. CDR1 SGHRS and CDR2 YFSETQ come from the germline V gene. The CDR3 is 15 amino acids. J was trimmed by 3 bases and V by 3 bases; bases with no gene match: 1. Here the CDR3 DNA reads TGCGCCAGCAGCTCGGGACTAGCGGGCTACAATGAGCAGTTCTTC. The encoded protein is CASSSGLAGYNEQFF. The whole variable domain, filled in from reference TRBV5-1 and TRBJ2-1, reads KAGVTQTPRYLIKTRGQQVTLSCSPISGHRSVSWYQQTPGQGLQFLFEYFSETQRNKGNFPGRFSGRQFSNSRSEMNVSTLELGDSALYLCASSSGLAGYNEQFFGPGTRLTVL.

The V and J genes are TRBV7-3 and TRBJ2-1; TRBD2 matches at 7 bases. Germline-derived CDR1 and CDR2 are SGHTA and FQGTGA. V gave up 8 bases and J gave up 15 bases; unmatched junction bases: 10. CDR3 length equals 11 residues. The chain's CDR3 is CASGLGGLAFF. In DNA form, the CDR3 reads TGTGCCAGCGGCCTCGGGGGGTTGGCGTTCTTC.

The chain uses TRBV30 and TRBJ1-1; D call uncertain. This CDR3 is built from 11 residues. V shed 8 bases and J shed 3 bases, with 10 bases lying between them. Germline-derived CDR1 and CDR2 are GTSNPN and SVGIG (reference sequence). The CDR3 spells CALELDTEAFF. The CDR3 DNA reads as TGTGCCCTGGAGTTAGACACTGAAGCTTTCTTT.

The rearrangement joins TRBV4-1 to TRBJ1-1; TRBD1 agrees at 7 bases. From germline, CDR1 is MGHRA and CDR2 YSYEKL. The ends lost 6 bases at V and 1 base at J; junction bases unmatched: 11. The CDR3 loop spans 16 amino acids. As DNA, the CDR3 is TGCGCCAGCAGAAGGGACAGAGGGAGTGGGAACACTGAAGCTTTCTTT. Residues: CASRRDRGSGNTEAFF.

V usage is TRBV5-1 and J usage is TRBJ1-5, with 7 nucleotides matching TRBD1. Looked up from germline, CDR1 is SGHRS and CDR2 is YFSETQ. This CDR3 region has 15 residues. J gave up 5 bases and V 0 bases, and 5 bases lay outside the gene matches. The CDR3 region has the DNA TGCGCCAGCAGCTTGGGACAGGGAGTCGATCAGCCCCAGCATTTT. Translation: CASSLGQGVDQPQHF.

V usage is TRBV18 and J usage is TRBJ2-3, with a possible D match to TRBD2 (6 bases). This CDR3 region has 16 residues. Trimming took 0 bases from V and 0 from J, leaving 10 bases between them. CDR1 and CDR2 from the germline V gene are KGHSH and LQKENI. The CDR3 nucleotides read TGTGCCAGCTCACCACCGCGGGCGGGGAGCACAGATACGCAGTATTTT. Translation: CASSPPRAGSTDTQYF.

V gene TRBV3-1 (or the pseudogene TRBV3-2) combines with J gene TRBJ2-3; maybe TRBD2 (6 bases). CDR3 size: 12 residues. The germline V gene has CDR1 LGHDT and CDR2 YNNKEL (reference sequence). The V end was cut by 4 bases, the J end by 5 bases, with 7 bases between. In DNA, the CDR3 is TGTGCCAGCAGCCGGGGGGAAGATACGCAGTATTTT. It yields the protein CASSRGEDTQYF.

The rearrangement links TRBV7-2 to TRBJ1-2, with 8 bases lining up with TRBD1. The CDR3 length is 15 residues. Germline V gives CDR1 SGHTA, CDR2 FQGNSA. Losses at the gene ends were 4 bases for V and 5 bases for J; bases not matched to a gene: 9. DNA of the CDR3: TGTGCCAGCAGCTCTTGGGACAGGAGACTTTATGGCTACACCTTC. Protein sequence: CASSSWDRRLYGYTF.